This T cell receptor (beta chain) was sequenced during a study of CD8+CD57+ T cells in acquired aplastic anemia. Study information: Sorting CD4+ and CD8+ cells gave DNA averaging roughly 3.5 ug.

Study conclusions and caveats: Common to patients and controls were around 30 CD8+ CDR3 sequences.

Selection for sequencing was limited to patients who had shown CD8+CD57+ cell expansion by flow cytometry. The J segment lost 4 bases and the V segment lost 0 bases, leaving 4 bases of the junction unmatched. Germline V gene lookup returns CDR1 SGHAT and CDR2 FQNNGV. There are 16 residues in the CDR3. For CDR3 and TCR beta VDJ profiling, genomic DNA was the template used. TCRdb recomputed calls from the reads with MiXCR, one row per CDR3 protein. The data contain 180,000 or so distinct CDR3 sequences, 40% to 55% of them singletons. Details on this clonotype: The antigen is undetermined.

The specimen sequenced was sorted CD4+, CD8+, or CD8+CD57+ T cells (not recorded which) from PBMCs. The chain links TRBV11-2 to TRBJ2-3; 10 bases agree with TRBD2. This receptor was taken from a human donor with aplastic anemia. The CDR3 here is CASSLEPAGGADTQYF. The CDR3 DNA reads as TGTGCCAGCAGCTTAGAGCCAGCGGGAGGGGCAGATACGCAGTATTTT. The full variable domain, completed using reference TRBV11-2 and TRBJ2-3, is EAGVAQSPRYKIIEKRQSVAFWCNPISGHATLYWYQQILGQGPKLLIQFQNNGVVDDSQLPKDRFSAERLKGVDSTLKIQPAKLEDSAVYLCASSLEPAGGADTQYFGPGTRLTVL.